These T cell receptor beta chains were read from a single sample in a study of memory CD4+ T cells and cytomegalovirus serostatus. This table comes from immunoSEQ multiplex PCR, and its TCRdb copy is limited to in-frame clones, with some not included. The sample lists roughly 67,000 clones, 70% to 80% occurring once. Sequencing input: memory CD4+ T cells from blood. The receptors here all came from an adult in good health and CMV-seropositive. Each CDR3 is given with its conserved first and last residue. The D gene is left open where the match is weak. Clone size appears in some rows only: once, few, many, or a class for an expanded clone.

>TRBJ1-2|TRBV4-3|few|TRBD1
TGCGCCAGCAGCCAGTACAGGGGCCCCTATGGCTACACCTTC
CASSQYRGPYGYTF
>TRBJ1-5|TRBV5-1|.|.
TGCGCCAGCAGCTTGGCCGGGGGGAACAATCAGCCCCAGCATTTT
CASSLAGGNNQPQHF
>TRBJ2-1|TRBV6-4|once|TRBD2
TGTGCCAGCAGCCCCCTAGCGGGAGGGTACAATGAGCAGTTCTTC
CASSPLAGGYNEQFF
>TRBJ1-6|TRBV28|once|.
TGTGCCAGCAGTCCGGGGAAGTACTCGCCCCTCCACTTT
CASSPGKYSPLHF
>TRBJ1-2|TRBV2|once|.
TGTGCCAGCCACCTCGACACAGGCTTGTATGGCTACACCTTC
CASHLDTGLYGYTF
>TRBJ2-5|TRBV28|.|TRBD2
TGTGCCAGCAGTTTACCCCGGACTAGCGGGTTAGAGACCCAGTACTTC
CASSLPRTSGLETQYF
>TRBJ2-1|TRBV29-1|.|TRBD2
TGCAGCGTTGAAGAAGACAGCGGGAGGATAAATGAGCAGTTCTTC
CSVEEDSGRINEQFF
>TRBJ2-7|TRBV18|.|.
TGTGCCAGCTCACCAGGACAGCTAGACGAGCAGTACTTC
CASSPGQLDEQYF
>TRBJ2-3|TRBV4-3|.|.
TGCGCCAGCAGCCAAGGCGGGGCACGCACAGATACGCAGTATTTT
CASSQGGARTDTQYF
>TRBJ2-7|TRBV11-2|.|.
TGTGCCAGCAGCCGAGATGTCTCCGGGACGACCCACGAGCAGTACTTC
CASSRDVSGTTHEQYF
>TRBJ2-5|TRBV28|.|.
TGTGCCAGCAGTTTAGCCCAAGAGACCCAGTACTTC
CASSLAQETQYF
>TRBJ2-2|TRBV5-6|.|TRBD2
TGTGCCAGCAGCTTGGAGCCTGGACTAGCGGGAGATGGAGGGGAGCTGTTTTTT
CASSLEPGLAGDGGELFF
>TRBJ1-2|TRBV4-1|.|.
TGCGCCAGCAGCCAAGGGGTGGGGCTTCGAGGCTACACCTTC
CASSQGVGLRGYTF
>TRBJ1-2|TRBV29-1|once|.
TGCAGCGTTAGACCCTTTACCGGGGCTAACTATGGCTACACCTTC
CSVRPFTGANYGYTF
>TRBJ2-1|TRBV7-9|few|.
TGTGCCAGCAGCCTATCCGGCAATGAGCAGTTCTTC
CASSLSGNEQFF
>TRBJ1-2|TRBV29-1|.|.
TGCAGCGTTGAACAATTCTCCGGTCAGGGCTACACCTTC
CSVEQFSGQGYTF
>TRBJ2-3|TRBV2|.|.
TGTGCCAGCAGTGAAGTCTATGGCACAGATACGCAGTATTTT
CASSEVYGTDTQYF
>TRBJ2-3|TRBV9|.|TRBD1
TGTGCCAGCAGCGCCAGAGGACAGGGGGCAGATACGCAGTATTTT
CASSARGQGADTQYF
>TRBJ2-7|TRBV4-1|.|TRBD2
TGCGCCAGCAGCCAAGGGCTAGCGGGAAGCTACGAGCAGTACTTC
CASSQGLAGSYEQYF
>TRBJ2-3|TRBV28|.|.
TGTGCCAGCTCTACAGAGATCACAGATACGCAGTATTTT
CASSTEITDTQYF
>TRBJ2-7|TRBV18|.|.
TGTGCCAGCTCACCGGGGAGGTCGGACTACGAGCAGTACTTC
CASSPGRSDYEQYF
>TRBJ2-3|TRBV28|.|.
TGTGCCAGCAGTTTTGTGGGGGGGCGGGCAGATACGCAGTATTTT
CASSFVGGRADTQYF
>TRBJ1-2|TRBV5-4|.|.
TGTGCCAGCAGCTTGGGGGCCCTTGATCTTAACTATGGCTACACCTTC
CASSLGALDLNYGYTF
>TRBJ1-2|TRBV30|.|TRBD1
TGTGCCTGGTCCTTCGACAGGGGGCTCAAGGAGAATTATGGCTACACCTTC
CAWSFDRGLKENYGYTF
>TRBJ2-5|TRBV29-1|.|TRBD2
TGCAGCGTTGATTTGCGGGGGGACTTAGAGACCCAGTACTTC
CSVDLRGDLETQYF
>TRBJ1-3|TRBV9|.|.
TGTGCCAGCAGCGTAGGGGCAGCGTTAACCTCTGGAAACACCATATATTTT
CASSVGAALTSGNTIYF
>TRBJ1-2|TRBV5-4|once|.
TGTGCCAGCAGCCTAAGGGTGATTGGCTATGGCTACACCTTC
CASSLRVIGYGYTF
>TRBJ1-4|TRBV27|.|TRBD1
TGTGCCAGCAGTCCAACCCGGCAGACAGGGGAAAAACTGTTTTTT
CASSPTRQTGEKLFF
>TRBJ2-5|TRBV5-1|.|TRBD2
TGCGCCAGCAGCTACTTGAGCGGGGGGGCCCAAGAGACCCAGTACTTC
CASSYLSGGAQETQYF
>TRBJ2-5|TRBV28|few|.
TGTGCCAGCAGGCAGGGGGGGGACTTCCAAGAGACCCAGTACTTC
CASRQGGDFQETQYF
>TRBJ2-5|TRBV5-1|.|.
TGCGCCAGCAGCTCGGGCCGACAGTCCCTGGCGGAGACCCAGTACTTC
CASSSGRQSLAETQYF
>TRBJ2-5|TRBV27|.|TRBD2
TGTGCCAGTACAGGTCGGGGGGGGACCCAGTACTTC
CASTGRGGTQYF
>TRBJ2-4|TRBV5-4|.|TRBD1
TGTGCCAGCAGCCCGGACAGGGGGAAGGTAAACATTCAGTACTTC
CASSPDRGKVNIQYF
>TRBJ2-7|TRBV7-9|.|.
TGTGCCAGCACCAAGCCCACAGGACAGTACGAGCAGTACTTC
CASTKPTGQYEQYF
>TRBJ2-3|TRBV5-1|few|TRBD2
TGCGCCAGCAGCATGGGGACTAGCGGGAGGGCCGGAGATACGCAGTATTTT
CASSMGTSGRAGDTQYF
>TRBJ1-1|TRBV7-3|few|.
TGTGCCAGCAGCTTAGGGTCTATGAACACTGAAGCTTTCTTT
CASSLGSMNTEAFF
>TRBJ2-2|TRBV6-5|.|.
TGTGCCAGCAGGCCCAGGGCCGGGGAGCTGTTTTTT
CASRPRAGELFF
>TRBJ2-3|TRBV5-1|.|.
TGCGCCAGCAGGCCGGGCAGAGAATCAGATACGCAGTATTTT
CASRPGRESDTQYF
>TRBJ1-1|TRBV7-9|.|TRBD1
TGTGCCAGCAGCAGATTATTGGGACAGGTGGCTTTCTTT
CASSRLLGQVAFF
>TRBJ1-1|TRBV28|few|.
TGTGCCAGCCGGACAGATTTTGAAGCTTTCTTT
CASRTDFEAFF
>TRBJ1-4|TRBV7-9|.|.
TGTGCCAGCAGCTTAGTGGTAGCGGAGGAAGCCGAAAAACTGTTTTTT
CASSLVVAEEAEKLFF
>TRBJ2-2|TRBV19|.|.
TGTGCCAGTAGTTCCCCCCTAGGCACCGGGGAGCTGTTTTTT
CASSSPLGTGELFF